This TCR beta chain was captured by sequencing in a study of long-term antiretroviral therapy in people with HIV. Broader study findings: Clonal expansions arising prior to ART prevailed in the repertoire at every time point. In the period from the mid-2000s to the late 2010s, blood was collected, possibly under older ART regimens. Controls showed broader CDR3 length ranges than did the HIV repertoires. Increased diversity was seen after ART, yet it remained lower than in transplant donor controls.

Points on this clone: Its antigen remains unknown.

The run of the v3.0 immunoSEQ assay was at survey level. TCRdb's copy holds only in-frame clones and misses some; the assay was immunoSEQ multiplex PCR. The table includes more than 20,000 clones, about 80% detected once. The CDR3 sequence is 15 residues long. J lost 2 bases, V lost 3 bases, and 6 bases had no gene match. CDR1 is SGHTA, CDR2 FQGNSA, per germline. The TCR was taken from a man aged 45-60 years with HIV. The material sequenced was unsorted PBMCs, taken 0.3 years after starting antiretroviral therapy. V is TRBV7-2 and J is TRBJ2-7, with 8 bases matching TRBD2. The CDR3 sequence: CASSFMRGGTYEQYF. Here the CDR3 DNA reads TGTGCCAGCAGCTTTATGCGCGGGGGGACCTACGAGCAGTACTTC.